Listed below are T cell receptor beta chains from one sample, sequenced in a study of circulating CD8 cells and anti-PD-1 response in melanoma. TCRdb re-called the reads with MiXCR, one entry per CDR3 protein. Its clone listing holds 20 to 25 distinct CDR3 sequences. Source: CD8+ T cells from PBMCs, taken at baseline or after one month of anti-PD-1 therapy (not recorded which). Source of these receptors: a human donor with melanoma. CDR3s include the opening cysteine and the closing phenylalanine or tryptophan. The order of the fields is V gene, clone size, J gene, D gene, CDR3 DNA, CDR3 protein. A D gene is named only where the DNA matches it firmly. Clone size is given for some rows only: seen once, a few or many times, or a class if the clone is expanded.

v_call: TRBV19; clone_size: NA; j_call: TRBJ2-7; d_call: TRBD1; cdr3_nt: TGTGCCAGTAGTGCGGGACAGGACTACGAGCAGTACTTC; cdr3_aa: CASSAGQDYEQYF
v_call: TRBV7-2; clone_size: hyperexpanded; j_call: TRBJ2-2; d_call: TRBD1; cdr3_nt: TGTGCCAGCAGCTTAAGAGGGGGCTTTACCGGGGAGCTGTTTTTT; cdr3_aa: CASSLRGGFTGELFF
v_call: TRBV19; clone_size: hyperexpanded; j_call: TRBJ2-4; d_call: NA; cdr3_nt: TGTGCCAGTCCAGGGGAAAACATTCAGTACTTC; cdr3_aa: CASPGENIQYF
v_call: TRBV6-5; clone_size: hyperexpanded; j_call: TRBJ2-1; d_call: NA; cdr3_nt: TGTGCCAGCAGTTACTCTCCCCCTAGTCGCTACAATGAGCAGTTCTTC; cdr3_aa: CASSYSPPSRYNEQFF
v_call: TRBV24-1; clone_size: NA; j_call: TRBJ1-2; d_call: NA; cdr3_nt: TGTGCCACCAGTAAACGTTCAGACTATGGCTACACCTTC; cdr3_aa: CATSKRSDYGYTF
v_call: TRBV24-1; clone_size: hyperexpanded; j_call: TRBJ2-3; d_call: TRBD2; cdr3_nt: TGTGCCACCAGTGATTTGCAAATCGGACTAGCGGACGACTTGGCTAGCACAGATACGCAGTATTTT; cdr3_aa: CATSDLQIGLADDLASTDTQYF
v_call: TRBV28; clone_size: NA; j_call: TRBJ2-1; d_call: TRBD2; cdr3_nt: TGTGCCAGCAGCACTAGCGTTGAGCAGTTCTTC; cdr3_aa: CASSTSVEQFF